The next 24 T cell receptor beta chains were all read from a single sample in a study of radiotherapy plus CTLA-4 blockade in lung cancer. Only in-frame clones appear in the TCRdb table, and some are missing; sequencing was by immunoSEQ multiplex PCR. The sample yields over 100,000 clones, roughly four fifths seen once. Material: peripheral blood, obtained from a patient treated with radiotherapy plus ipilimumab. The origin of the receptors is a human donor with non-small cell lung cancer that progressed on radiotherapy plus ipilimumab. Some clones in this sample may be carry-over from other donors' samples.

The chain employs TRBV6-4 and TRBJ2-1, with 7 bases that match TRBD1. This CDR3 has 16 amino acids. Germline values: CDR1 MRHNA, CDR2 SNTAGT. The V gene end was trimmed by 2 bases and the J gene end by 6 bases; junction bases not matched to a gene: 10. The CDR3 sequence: CASSDPWTGTLNEQFF. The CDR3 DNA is TGTGCCAGCAGTGACCCGTGGACAGGTACCCTCAATGAGCAGTTCTTC.

The CDR3 loop reads CASSLLPGTGKETQYF. The DNA for the CDR3 is TGTGCCAGCAGCCTCCTCCCAGGGACTGGCAAAGAGACCCAGTACTTC. The chain employs TRBV7-3 and TRBJ2-5; weak D call: TRBD2 (6 bases). Between the trimmed V and J ends, which lost 5 bases and 3 bases, there was a span of 19 bases. Per the germline V gene, CDR1 is SGHTA and CDR2 is FQGTGA. The CDR3 is 16 residues long.

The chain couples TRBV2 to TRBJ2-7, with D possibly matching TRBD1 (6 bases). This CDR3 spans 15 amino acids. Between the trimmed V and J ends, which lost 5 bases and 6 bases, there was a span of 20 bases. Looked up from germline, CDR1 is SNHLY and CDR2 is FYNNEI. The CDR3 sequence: CASSPRRTDRGEQYF. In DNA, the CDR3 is TGTGCCAGCAGTCCACGGCGGACAGACCGCGGCGAGCAGTACTTC.

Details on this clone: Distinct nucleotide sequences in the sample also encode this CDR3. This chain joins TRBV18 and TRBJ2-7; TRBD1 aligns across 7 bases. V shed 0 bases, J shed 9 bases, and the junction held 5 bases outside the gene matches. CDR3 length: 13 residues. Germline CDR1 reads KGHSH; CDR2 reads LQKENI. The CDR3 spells CASSPPDRSGQYF. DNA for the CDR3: TGTGCCAGCTCACCACCGGACAGGTCGGGGCAGTACTTC.

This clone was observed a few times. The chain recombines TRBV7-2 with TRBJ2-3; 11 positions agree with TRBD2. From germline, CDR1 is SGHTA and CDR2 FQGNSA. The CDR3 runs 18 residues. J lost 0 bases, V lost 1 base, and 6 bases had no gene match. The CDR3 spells CASSLGASGGTSTDTQYF. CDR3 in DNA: TGTGCCAGCAGCTTAGGGGCTAGCGGGGGGACTAGCACAGATACGCAGTATTTT.

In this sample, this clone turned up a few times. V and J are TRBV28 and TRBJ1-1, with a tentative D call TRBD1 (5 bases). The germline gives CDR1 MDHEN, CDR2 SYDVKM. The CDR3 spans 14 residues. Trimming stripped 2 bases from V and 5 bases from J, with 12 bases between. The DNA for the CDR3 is TGTGCCAGCAGTTTAACAGGTTCTAGTACTGAAGCTTTCTTT. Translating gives CASSLTGSSTEAFF.

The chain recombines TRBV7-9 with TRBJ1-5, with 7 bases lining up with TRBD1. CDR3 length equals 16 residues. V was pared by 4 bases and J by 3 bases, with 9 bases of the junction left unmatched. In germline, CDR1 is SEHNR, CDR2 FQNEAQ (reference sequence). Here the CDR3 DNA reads TGTGCCAGCAGCTCCGACAGGGCCCGCACCAATCAGCCCCAGCATTTT. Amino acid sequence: CASSSDRARTNQPQHF.

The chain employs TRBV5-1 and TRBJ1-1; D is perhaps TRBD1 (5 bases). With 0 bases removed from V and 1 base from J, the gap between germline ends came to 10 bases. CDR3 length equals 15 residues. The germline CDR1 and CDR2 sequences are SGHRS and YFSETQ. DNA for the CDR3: TGCGCCAGCAGCTTGGCCGCGACAGCGAACACTGAAGCTTTCTTT. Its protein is CASSLAATANTEAFF.

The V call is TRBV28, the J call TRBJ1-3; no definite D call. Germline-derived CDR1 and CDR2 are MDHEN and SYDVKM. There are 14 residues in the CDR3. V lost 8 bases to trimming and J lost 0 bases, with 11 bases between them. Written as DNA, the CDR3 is TGTGCCAGCGGATACAGCAACTCTGGAAACACCATATATTTT. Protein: CASGYSNSGNTIYF.

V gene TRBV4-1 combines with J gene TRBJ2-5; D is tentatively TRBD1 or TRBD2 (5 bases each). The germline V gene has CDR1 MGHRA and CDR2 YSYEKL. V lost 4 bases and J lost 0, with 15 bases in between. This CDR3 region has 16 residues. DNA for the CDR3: TGCGCCAGCAGCCGAGAAAGGGGACCCAACCAAGAGACCCAGTACTTC. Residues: CASSRERGPNQETQYF.

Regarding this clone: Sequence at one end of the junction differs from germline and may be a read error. The CDR3 region is CASRSGTYCYTF. For the CDR3, the DNA is TGTGCCAGCCGTTCGGGGACCTATTGCTACACCTTC. V gene TRBV2 combines with J gene TRBJ1-2; a weak D match, TRBD1 (5 bases). Germline V gene data show CDR1 as SNHLY and CDR2 as FYNNEI. CDR3 length: 12 amino acids.

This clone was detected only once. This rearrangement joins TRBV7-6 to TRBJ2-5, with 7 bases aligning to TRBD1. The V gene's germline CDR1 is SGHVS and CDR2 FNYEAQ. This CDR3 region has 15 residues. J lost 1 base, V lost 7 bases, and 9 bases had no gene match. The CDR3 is CASNNRGMPQETQYF. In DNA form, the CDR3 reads TGTGCCAGCAACAACAGGGGAATGCCCCAAGAGACCCAGTACTTC. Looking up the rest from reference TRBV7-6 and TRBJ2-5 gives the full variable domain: GAGVSQSPRYKVTKRGQDVALRCDPISGHVSLYWYRQALGQGPEFLTYFNYEAQQDKSGLPNDRFSAERPEGSISTLTIQRTEQRDSAMYRCASNNRGMPQETQYFGPGTRLLVL.

The CDR3 protein is CASSDRGSRGHGGELFF. The CDR3 bases are TGTGCCAGCAGTGACCGGGGTAGCAGGGGGCACGGCGGGGAGCTGTTTTTT. The chain has TRBV2 and TRBJ2-2, with 8 bases fitting TRBD1. The CDR3 loop spans 17 amino acids. Germline values: CDR1 SNHLY, CDR2 FYNNEI. V lost 3 bases, J lost 7 bases, and 13 bases stayed unmatched.

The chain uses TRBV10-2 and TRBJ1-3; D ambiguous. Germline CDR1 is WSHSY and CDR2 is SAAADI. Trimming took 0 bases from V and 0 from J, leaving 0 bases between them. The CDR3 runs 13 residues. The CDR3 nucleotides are TGCGCCAGCAGTGAGTCCTCTGGAAACACCATATATTTT. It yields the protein CASSESSGNTIYF.

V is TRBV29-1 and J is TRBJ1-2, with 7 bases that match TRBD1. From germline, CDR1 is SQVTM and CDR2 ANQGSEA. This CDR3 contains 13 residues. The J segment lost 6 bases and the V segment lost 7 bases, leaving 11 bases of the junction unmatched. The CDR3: CSDQQGWANGYTF. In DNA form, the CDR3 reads TGCAGCGATCAACAGGGGTGGGCTAATGGCTACACCTTC.

In DNA form, the CDR3 reads TGTGCCAGCAGCCCGCACACCCCCCCAGAGACCCAGTACTTC. Its translation: CASSPHTPPETQYF. The chain uses TRBV9 and TRBJ2-5; D not resolved. This CDR3 comprises 14 residues. Germline assignment: CDR1 SGDLS and CDR2 YYNGEE. The V gene lost 4 bases and the J gene lost 4 bases, with 14 bases spanning the gap.

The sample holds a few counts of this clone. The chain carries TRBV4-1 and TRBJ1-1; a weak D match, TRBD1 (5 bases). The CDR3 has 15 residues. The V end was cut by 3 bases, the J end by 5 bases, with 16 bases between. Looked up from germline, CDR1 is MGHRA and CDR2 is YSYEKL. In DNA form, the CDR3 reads TGCGCCAGCAGCCACTCGGGACGGGCGGGAACTGAAGCTTTCTTT. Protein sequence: CASSHSGRAGTEAFF.

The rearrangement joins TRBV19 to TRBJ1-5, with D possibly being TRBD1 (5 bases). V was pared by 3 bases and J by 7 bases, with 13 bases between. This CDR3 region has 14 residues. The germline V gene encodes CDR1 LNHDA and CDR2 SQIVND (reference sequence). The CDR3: CASSISTVRQPQHF. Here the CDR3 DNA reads TGTGCCAGTAGTATCTCGACAGTTCGACAGCCCCAGCATTTT. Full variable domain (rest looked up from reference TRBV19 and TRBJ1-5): DGGITQSPKYLFRKEGQNVTLSCEQNLNHDAMYWYRQDPGQGLRLIYYSQIVNDFQKGDIAEGYSVSREKKESFPLTVTSAQKNPTAFYLCASSISTVRQPQHFGDGTRLSIL.

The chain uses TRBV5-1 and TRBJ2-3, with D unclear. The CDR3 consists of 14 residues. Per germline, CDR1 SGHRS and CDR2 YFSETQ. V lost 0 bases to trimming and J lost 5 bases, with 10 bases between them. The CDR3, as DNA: TGCGCCAGCAGCTTGGAAAGGGTTGGAGATACGCAGTATTTT. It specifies CASSLERVGDTQYF.

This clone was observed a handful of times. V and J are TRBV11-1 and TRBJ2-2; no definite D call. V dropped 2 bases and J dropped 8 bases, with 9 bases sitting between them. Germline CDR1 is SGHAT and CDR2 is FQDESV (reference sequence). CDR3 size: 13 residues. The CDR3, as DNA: TGTGCCAGCAGCTTAATTGCGGCGGGGGAGCTGTTTTTT. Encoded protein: CASSLIAAGELFF.

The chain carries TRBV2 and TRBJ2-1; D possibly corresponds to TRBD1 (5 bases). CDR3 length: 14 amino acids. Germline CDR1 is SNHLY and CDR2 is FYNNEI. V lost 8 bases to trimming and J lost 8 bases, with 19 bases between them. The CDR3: CASLRGQGIDEQFF. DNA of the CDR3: TGTGCCAGCCTTAGGGGTCAGGGTATAGATGAGCAGTTCTTC.

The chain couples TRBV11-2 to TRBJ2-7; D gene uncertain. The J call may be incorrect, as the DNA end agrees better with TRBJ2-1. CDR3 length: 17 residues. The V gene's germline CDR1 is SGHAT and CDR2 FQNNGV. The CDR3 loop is CASSVTRGRRVVNEQFF. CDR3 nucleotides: TGTGCCAGCAGCGTAACCCGAGGTCGCAGAGTAGTAAATGAGCAGTTCTTC.

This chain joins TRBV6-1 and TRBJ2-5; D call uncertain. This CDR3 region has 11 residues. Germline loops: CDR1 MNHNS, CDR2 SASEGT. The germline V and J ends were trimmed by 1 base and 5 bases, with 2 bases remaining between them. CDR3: CASSEVETQYF. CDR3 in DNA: TGTGCCAGCAGTGAAGTGGAGACCCAGTACTTC.

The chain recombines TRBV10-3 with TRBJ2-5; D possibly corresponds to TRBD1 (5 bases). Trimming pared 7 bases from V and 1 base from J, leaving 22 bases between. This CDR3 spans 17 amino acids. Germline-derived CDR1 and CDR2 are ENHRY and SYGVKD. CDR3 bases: TGTGCCATCATCGAAAGGTGTCCCAGCAGGGTCCAAGAGACCCAGTACTTC. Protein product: CAIIERCPSRVQETQYF.